The 5 T cell receptor beta chains below were found in one sample sequenced in a study of blood T cell repertoires in COVID-19. Only in-frame clones appear in the TCRdb table, and some are missing; sequencing was by immunoSEQ multiplex PCR. Among a few hundred thousand clones listed, around 85% were seen once. Sample: PBMCs or T cells enriched from blood (not recorded which). These receptors were obtained from a woman aged 60-75 years who had recovered from COVID-19.

The chain links TRBV2 to TRBJ1-2; D perhaps matches TRBD1 (5 bases). Trimming took 4 bases from V and 7 from J, leaving 10 bases between them. The germline V gene encodes CDR1 SNHLY and CDR2 FYNNEI. The CDR3 covers 12 residues. The CDR3 bases are TGTGCCAGCAGTGGATGGGGCGGTGGCTACACCTTC. Translated, it gives CASSGWGGGYTF.

This rearrangement joins TRBV15 to TRBJ1-2; a possible D gene is TRBD1 (6 bases). The CDR3 runs to 13 residues. The germline V and J ends were trimmed by 3 bases and 4 bases, with 9 bases remaining between them. CDR1 LNHNV and CDR2 YYDKDF come from the germline V gene (reference sequence). The CDR3 loop reads CATSSRGPYGYTF. The CDR3, as DNA: TGTGCCACCAGCAGCAGGGGTCCCTATGGCTACACCTTC.

CDR3 region: CSASRPANEKLFF. Here the CDR3 DNA reads TGCAGTGCTAGTCGTCCAGCTAATGAAAAACTGTTTTTT. V gene TRBV20-1 combines with J gene TRBJ1-4, with D uncertain. Per the germline V gene, CDR1 is DFQATT and CDR2 is SNEGSKA (reference sequence). The CDR3 consists of 13 residues. V shed 3 bases and J shed 3 bases, with 8 bases lying between them.

The CDR3 nucleotides read TGTGCCAGCAGCTTAGGTCTCTACAATGAGCAGTTCTTC. Translation gives CASSLGLYNEQFF. V and J are TRBV11-3 and TRBJ2-1; D ambiguous. This CDR3 has 13 amino acids. Trimming cost V 1 base and J 3 bases, with 4 bases left between them. The V gene's germline CDR1 is SGHNT and CDR2 YENEEA.

The chain is built from TRBV7-8 and TRBJ1-5, with D maybe TRBD1 (5 bases). The germline V gene has CDR1 SGHVS and CDR2 FQNEAQ. Between the trimmed V and J ends, which lost 5 bases and 4 bases, there was a span of 18 bases. The CDR3 is made up of 16 amino acids. The CDR3 here is CASSPRVGVRNQPQHF. The CDR3 nucleotides read TGTGCCAGCAGCCCCCGGGTAGGGGTGAGAAATCAGCCCCAGCATTTT.